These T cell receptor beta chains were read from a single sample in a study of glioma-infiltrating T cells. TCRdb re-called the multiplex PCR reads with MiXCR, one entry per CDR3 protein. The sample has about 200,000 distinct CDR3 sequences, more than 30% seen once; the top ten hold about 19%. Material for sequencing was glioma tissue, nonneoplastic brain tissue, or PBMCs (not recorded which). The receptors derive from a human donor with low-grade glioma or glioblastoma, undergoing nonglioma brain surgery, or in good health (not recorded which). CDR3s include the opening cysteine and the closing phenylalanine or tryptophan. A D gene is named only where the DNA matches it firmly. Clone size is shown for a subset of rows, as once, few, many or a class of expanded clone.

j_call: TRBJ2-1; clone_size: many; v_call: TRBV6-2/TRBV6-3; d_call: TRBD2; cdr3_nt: TGTGCCAGCAGTTACCCCGGGACTAGCCCCTACAATGAGCAGTTCTTC; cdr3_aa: CASSYPGTSPYNEQFF
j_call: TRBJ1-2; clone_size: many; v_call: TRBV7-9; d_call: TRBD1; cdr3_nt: TGTGCCAGCAGCCTAGGGACAGCTCCTTCTTACTATGGCTACACCTTC; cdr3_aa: CASSLGTAPSYYGYTF
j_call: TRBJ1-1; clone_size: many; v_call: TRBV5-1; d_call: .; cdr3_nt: TGCGCCAGCAGCTTCTCTCGGGGGGCCGGGATGAACACTGAAGCTTTCTTT; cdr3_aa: CASSFSRGAGMNTEAFF
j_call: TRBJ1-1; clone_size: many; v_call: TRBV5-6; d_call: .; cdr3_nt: TGTGCCAGCAGCCTAGGAGGGCCCGGCAACACTGAAGCTTTCTTT; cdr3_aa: CASSLGGPGNTEAFF
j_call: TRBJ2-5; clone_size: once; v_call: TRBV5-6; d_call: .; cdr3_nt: TGTGCCAGCAGCTCGAAATCTTGGTTCCAAGCGCAAGAGACCCAGTACTTC; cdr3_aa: CASSSKSWFQAQETQYF
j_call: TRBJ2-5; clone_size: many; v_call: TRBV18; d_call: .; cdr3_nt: TGTGCCAGCTCACGACAGACACAAGAGACCCAGTACTTC; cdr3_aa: CASSRQTQETQYF
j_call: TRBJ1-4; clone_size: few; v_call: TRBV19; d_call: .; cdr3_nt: TGTGCCACCCGGACTGTCCCAAATGAAAAACTGTTTTTT; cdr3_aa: CATRTVPNEKLFF
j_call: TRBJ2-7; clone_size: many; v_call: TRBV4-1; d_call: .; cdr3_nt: TGCGCCAGCAGCCTCTACGCACAGAGATCCTACGAGCAGTACTTC; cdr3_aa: CASSLYAQRSYEQYF
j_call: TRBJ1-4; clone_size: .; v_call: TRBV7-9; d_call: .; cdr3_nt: TGTGCCAGCAGCTTATCCCCTGCAACTAATGAAAAACTGTTTTTT; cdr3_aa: CASSLSPATNEKLFF
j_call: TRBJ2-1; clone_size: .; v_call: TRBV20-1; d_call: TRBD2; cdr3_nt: TGCAGTGCTAGACCCAGCGGGAGAGTAGGTGAGCAGTTCTTC; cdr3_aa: CSARPSGRVGEQFF
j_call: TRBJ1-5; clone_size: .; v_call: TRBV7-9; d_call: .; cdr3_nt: TGTGCCAGCAGCGCAATAGGGGACAAGGGGGAGCCCCAGCATTTT; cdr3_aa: CASSAIGDKGEPQHF
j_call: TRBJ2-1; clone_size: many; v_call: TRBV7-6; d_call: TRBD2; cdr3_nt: TGTGCCAGCAGCTTAGTGAGAGGGACTACCCACGGGGATGAGCAGTTCTTC; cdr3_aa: CASSLVRGTTHGDEQFF
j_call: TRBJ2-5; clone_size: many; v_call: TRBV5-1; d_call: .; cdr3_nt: TGCGCCAGCAGCCCATCAAGAGAGACCCAGTACTTC; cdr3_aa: CASSPSRETQYF
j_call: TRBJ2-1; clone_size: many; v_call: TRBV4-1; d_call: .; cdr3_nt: TGCGCCAGCAGCCAAGATGGAGGCGGGATCAGTGGTGAGCAGTTCTTC; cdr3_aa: CASSQDGGGISGEQFF
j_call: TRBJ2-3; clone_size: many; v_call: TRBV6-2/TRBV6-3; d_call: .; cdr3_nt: TGTGCCAGCAGTCTGGGGTCAAGCACAGATACGCAGTATTTT; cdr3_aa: CASSLGSSTDTQYF
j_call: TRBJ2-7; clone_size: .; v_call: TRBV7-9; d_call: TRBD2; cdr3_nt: TGTGCCAGCAGCGTTACTAGCGGGGGACTCGAGCAGTACTTC; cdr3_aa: CASSVTSGGLEQYF
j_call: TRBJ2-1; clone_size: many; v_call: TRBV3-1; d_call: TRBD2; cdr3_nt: TGTGCCAGCAGAAGAGCGGGAGAGAATGAGCAGTTCTTC; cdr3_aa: CASRRAGENEQFF
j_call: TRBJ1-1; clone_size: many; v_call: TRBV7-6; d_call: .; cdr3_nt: TGTGCCAGCAGCTTACAGGGGTGGACTGAAGCTTTCTTT; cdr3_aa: CASSLQGWTEAFF
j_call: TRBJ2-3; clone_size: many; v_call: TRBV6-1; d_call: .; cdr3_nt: TGTGCCAGCAGTGAACGTAGCACAGATACGCAGTATTTT; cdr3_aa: CASSERSTDTQYF
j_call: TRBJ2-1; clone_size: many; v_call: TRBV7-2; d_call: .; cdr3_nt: TGTGCCAGCAGCTTAGAGAGCGCTAAAATTTCCTACAATGAGCAGTTCTTC; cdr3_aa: CASSLESAKISYNEQFF
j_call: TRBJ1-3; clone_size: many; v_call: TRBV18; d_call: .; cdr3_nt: TGTGCCAGCTCACCCCCGGGGGCGCCCCTTGAGGACACCATATATTTT; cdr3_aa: CASSPPGAPLEDTIYF
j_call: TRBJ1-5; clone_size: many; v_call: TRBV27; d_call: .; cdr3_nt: TGTGCCAGCAGTTTTGGGGGGAGCATAGGCAATCAGCCCCAGCATTTT; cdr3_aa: CASSFGGSIGNQPQHF
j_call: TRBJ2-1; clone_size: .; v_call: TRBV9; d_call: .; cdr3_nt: TGTGCCAGCAGCGTAGGAGGAGTGGGTGAGCAGTCCTTC; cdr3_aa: CASSVGGVGEQSF
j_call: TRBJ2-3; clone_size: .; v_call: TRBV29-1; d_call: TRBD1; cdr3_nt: TGCAGCGTCGAAACAGGGGGCCGGTCAGATACGCAGTATTTT; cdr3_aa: CSVETGGRSDTQYF
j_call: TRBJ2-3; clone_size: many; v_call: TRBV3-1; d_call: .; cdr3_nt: TGTGCCAGCAGCCAGAAAGGGACGACAGATACGCAGTATTTT; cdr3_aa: CASSQKGTTDTQYF
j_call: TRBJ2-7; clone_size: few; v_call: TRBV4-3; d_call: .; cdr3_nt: TGCGCCAGCAGCCGGGGGGCTACGGGGTCCTACGAGCAGTACTTC; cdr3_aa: CASSRGATGSYEQYF
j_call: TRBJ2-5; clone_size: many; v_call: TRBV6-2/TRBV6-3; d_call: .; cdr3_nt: TGTGCCAGCAGTCGGGGCTCCCATGAGACCCAGTACTTC; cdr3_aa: CASSRGSHETQYF
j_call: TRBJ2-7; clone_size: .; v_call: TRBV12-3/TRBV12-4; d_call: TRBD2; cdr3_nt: TGTGCCAGCAGTTTGGACCCGGGACTAGCGATCAACGAGCAGTACTTC; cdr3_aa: CASSLDPGLAINEQYF
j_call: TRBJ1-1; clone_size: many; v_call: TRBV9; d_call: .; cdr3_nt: TGTGCCAGCAGCGTAGGACGTACAACTGAAGCTTTCTTT; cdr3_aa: CASSVGRTTEAFF
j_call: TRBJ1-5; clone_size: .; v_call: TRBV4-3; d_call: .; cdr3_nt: TGCGCCAGCAGCCAAGATCCAGCGGGTCGTCAGCCCCAGCATTTT; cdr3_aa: CASSQDPAGRQPQHF
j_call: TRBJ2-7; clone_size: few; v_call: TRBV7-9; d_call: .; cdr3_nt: TGTGCCAGCAGCCAGACAGTCTACGAGCAGTACTTC; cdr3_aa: CASSQTVYEQYF
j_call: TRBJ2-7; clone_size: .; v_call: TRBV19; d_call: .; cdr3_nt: TGTGCCAGTAGTTGGGGGGACCTATCCTACGAGCAGTACTTC; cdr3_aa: CASSWGDLSYEQYF
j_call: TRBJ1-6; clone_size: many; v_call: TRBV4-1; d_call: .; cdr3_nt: TGCGCCAGCAGCCCGCAACTAGGGAATTCACCCCTCCACTTT; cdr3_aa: CASSPQLGNSPLHF
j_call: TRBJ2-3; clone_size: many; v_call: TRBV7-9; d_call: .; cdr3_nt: TGTGCCAGCAGCTTAGGGACAGCTACAGATACGCAGTATTTT; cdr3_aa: CASSLGTATDTQYF
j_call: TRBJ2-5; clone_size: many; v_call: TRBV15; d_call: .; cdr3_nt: TGTGCCACCAGCAGATCTTCCGAGACCCAGTACTTC; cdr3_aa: CATSRSSETQYF
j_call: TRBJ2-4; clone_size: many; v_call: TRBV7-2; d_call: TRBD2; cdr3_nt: TGTGCCAGCAGCTTCAACCCGGGACTACAAGCCCAGTACTTC; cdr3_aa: CASSFNPGLQAQYF
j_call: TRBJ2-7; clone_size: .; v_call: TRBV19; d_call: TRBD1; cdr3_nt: TGTGCCAGTTCCGACAGGGCCTCCTACGAGCAGTACTTC; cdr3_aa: CASSDRASYEQYF
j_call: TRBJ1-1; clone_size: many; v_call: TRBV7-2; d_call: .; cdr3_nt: TGTGCCAGCAGCGAGTCTATCTCAACAGCTGAAGCTTTCTTT; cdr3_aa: CASSESISTAEAFF
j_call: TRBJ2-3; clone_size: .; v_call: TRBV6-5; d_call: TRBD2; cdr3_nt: TGTGCCAGCAGGCGGACTAGCTGGAGGTCAGATACGCAGTATTTT; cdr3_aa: CASRRTSWRSDTQYF
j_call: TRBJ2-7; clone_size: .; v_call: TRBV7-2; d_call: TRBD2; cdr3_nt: TGTGCCAGCAGCCGCATACCCCCGGGACTAGCGGTAGACGAGCAGTACTTC; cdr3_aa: CASSRIPPGLAVDEQYF
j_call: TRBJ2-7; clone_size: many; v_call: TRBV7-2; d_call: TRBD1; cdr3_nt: TGTGCCAGCAGCTTTAGAGCCGCCCGGGACAGGTCCTACGAGCAGTACTTC; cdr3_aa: CASSFRAARDRSYEQYF
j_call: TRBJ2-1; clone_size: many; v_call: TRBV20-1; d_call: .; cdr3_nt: TGCAGTGCTAGAGGCGCCGGAAGCATTACTTACAATGAGCAGTTCTTC; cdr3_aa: CSARGAGSITYNEQFF
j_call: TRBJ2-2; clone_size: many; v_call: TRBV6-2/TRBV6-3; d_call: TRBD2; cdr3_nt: TGTGCCAGCACTCGAGGTAGCGGGAGGGCCGGCGGGGAGCTGTTTTTT; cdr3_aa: CASTRGSGRAGGELFF
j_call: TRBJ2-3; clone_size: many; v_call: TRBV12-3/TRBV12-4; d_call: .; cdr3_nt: TGTGCCAGCAGTCAGGGTTATGAAGATACGCAGTATTTT; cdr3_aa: CASSQGYEDTQYF
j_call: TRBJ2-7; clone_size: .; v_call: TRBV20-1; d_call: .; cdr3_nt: TGCAGTGCTAGAGATCCGGGGGACAGCTACAACGAGCAGTACTTC; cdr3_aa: CSARDPGDSYNEQYF
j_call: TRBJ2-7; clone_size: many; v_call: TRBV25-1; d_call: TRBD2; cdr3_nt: TGTGCCAGCCAGAGCGGGACTAACACCTACGAGCAGTACTTC; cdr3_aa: CASQSGTNTYEQYF
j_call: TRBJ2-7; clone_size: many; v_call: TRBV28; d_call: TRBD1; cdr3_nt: TGTGCCAGCATACAGGGGCCGGGCTACGAGCAGTACTTC; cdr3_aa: CASIQGPGYEQYF